The clone carrying this T cell receptor (beta chain) was picked up a small number of times. The antigen is not known. The junction and the germline gene differ at one end; a read error may be behind it. The data were obtained in a study of cytomegalovirus exposure and HLA in healthy donors. Whole-study results and caveats: Investigators reported more than 150 TCR beta chains as tied to cytomegalovirus.

A multiplex PCR was run with 60 Vbeta primers and 13 Jbeta primers. The assay was immunoSEQ multiplex PCR, and TCRdb's table has in-frame clones only and misses some. The data hold 140,000 or so clones, with over 65% observed a single time. Per germline, CDR1 SEHNR and CDR2 FQNEAQ (reference sequence). This CDR3 spans 12 amino acids. This chain links TRBV7-9 with TRBJ1-2; D is ambiguous. This TCR was sampled from a female donor in good health and CMV-seronegative. The sequencing input was PBMCs. This chain's CDR3 is CSSSSTPHGYTF. The CDR3, as DNA: TGTTCCAGCAGCTCGACACCGCATGGCTACACCTTC.